This T cell receptor beta chain was sequenced for a study of vaccination effects on CD4 cells after COVID-19. Study observations and caveats: The study, lacking early post-infection timepoints, had few convalescent patients.

A note on this clone: Antigen specificity is unknown.

The data were produced by immunoSEQ multiplex PCR, yet TCRdb's version contains in-frame clones alone and is incomplete. The sample includes under 55,000 clones, just under 80% of them seen just once. Expansion of antigen-specific CD4+ T cells with viral peptide pools was carried out by the ViraFEST assay before sequencing. Culture proceeded for roughly ten days, and CD4+ T cells were then isolated. Nucleocapsid antibodies were negative in the vaccine recipients, who had never had SARS-CoV-2 infection. Every well housed some 2 million PBMC, which grew in culture alongside 10 IU/ml IL-2 and around 10 ug/ml peptides. The V gene's germline CDR1 is MNHNY and CDR2 SVGAGI (reference sequence). With 7 bases removed from V and 0 bases from J, the gap between germline ends came to 5 bases. The CDR3 is 12 residues long.

The sequence was obtained from a human donor who received a COVID-19 vaccine. This chain links TRBV6-6 with TRBJ2-3; D ambiguous. The starting material was CD4+ T cells from PBMCs cultured with HCoV-OC43 spike peptides, obtained before COVID-19 vaccination. Subset meaning: HCoV-OC43 spike overlapping peptide pool stimulation. The CDR3 nucleotides read TGTGCCAGCAAGGACAGCACAGATACGCAGTATTTT. Translating gives CASKDSTDTQYF.